Below are 6 T cell receptor beta chains sequenced from a single sample in a study of shared clonotypes between healthy human individuals. The assay was immunoSEQ multiplex PCR, and TCRdb's table has in-frame clones only and misses some. The sample lists 450,000 to 600,000 clones, 79% occurring once. Sequenced sample: PBMCs. Every receptor here comes from a woman in her 40s in good health. Some clones in this sample may be carry-over from other donors' samples.

The gene calls are TRBV10-1 and TRBJ2-7; TRBD2 agrees at 9 bases. CDR1 and CDR2 from the germline V gene are WNHNN and SYGVQD (reference sequence). V lost 6 bases to trimming and J lost 5 bases; unmatched junction nucleotides: 29. The CDR3 extends over 21 amino acids. This CDR3 reads CASSQLCLRLGRVAGAHEQYF. DNA for the CDR3: TGCGCCAGCAGCCAGCTGTGTTTACGGCTAGGCCGGGTAGCGGGAGCCCACGAGCAGTACTTC.

The chain couples TRBV19 to TRBJ1-4; D is perhaps TRBD1 (5 bases). CDR1 and CDR2 (germline): LNHDA, SQIVND (reference sequence). The V gene lost 4 bases and the J gene lost 8 bases, with 14 bases spanning the gap. This CDR3 comprises 14 residues. Written as DNA, the CDR3 is TGTGCCAGTAGTACACATCAGGGTGAAGAAAAACTGTTTTTT. The encoded protein is CASSTHQGEEKLFF. Supplemented by reference TRBV19 and TRBJ1-4, the full variable domain reads DGGITQSPKYLFRKEGQNVTLSCEQNLNHDAMYWYRQDPGQGLRLIYYSQIVNDFQKGDIAEGYSVSREKKESFPLTVTSAQKNPTAFYLCASSTHQGEEKLFFGSGTQLSVL.

The chain is built from TRBV10-3 and TRBJ1-1, with 8 bases that match TRBD1. Trimming took 10 bases from V and 11 from J; bases not matched to a gene: 15. Germline values: CDR1 ENHRY, CDR2 SYGVKD. The CDR3 sequence is 13 residues long. The CDR3 bases are TGTGCCACAGTTCCGGGACAGGAAATGGGGGCTTTCTTT. Residues: CATVPGQEMGAFF.

This clone has a single count. The chain couples TRBV18 to TRBJ2-2; possible D gene TRBD2, 5 bases. Trimming shortened V by 0 bases and J by 3 bases, and 11 bases separated the two germline ends. CDR3 length: 16 amino acids. The germline CDR1 and CDR2 sequences are KGHSH and LQKENI. The CDR3 sequence: CASSPPPGTHTGELFF. The CDR3, as DNA: TGTGCCAGCTCACCACCTCCGGGAACCCACACCGGGGAGCTGTTTTTT.

Turning to this clone: Other DNA sequences from this sample encode an identical CDR3 as well. This sequence joins TRBV5-1 and TRBJ2-1, with TRBD1 as a possible D gene (5 bases). The CDR3 runs 12 residues. Germline loops: CDR1 SGHRS, CDR2 YFSETQ. V was shortened by 2 bases and J by 8 bases, with 8 bases between the two germline ends. The CDR3 sequence: CASSLARDEQFF. The CDR3 DNA reads as TGCGCCAGCAGCTTAGCCAGGGATGAGCAGTTCTTC.

The chain recombines TRBV18 with TRBJ2-1; D unclear. V was shortened by 3 bases and J by 0 bases, with 12 bases between the two germline ends. CDR3 length: 16 amino acids. Germline CDR1 and CDR2: KGHSH and LQKENI. CDR3 DNA sequence: TGTGCCAGCTCACCGGGTCCGGAACGCTCCTACAATGAGCAGTTCTTC. Protein: CASSPGPERSYNEQFF.